This is a list of T cell receptor beta chains from one sample in a study of cytomegalovirus exposure and HLA in healthy donors. Sequenced by immunoSEQ multiplex PCR; TCRdb stores in-frame clones only, minus some. This table holds roughly 97,000 clones, roughly a tenth found once. Input material: PBMCs. The receptors were gathered from a man in his fifties or sixties in good health and CMV-seropositive. Each CDR3 is given with its conserved first and last residue. A D gene is named only where the DNA matches it firmly. Rows may omit the clone size; those that give it use once, few, many or a size class.

>TRBJ2-5|TRBV5-1|many|TRBD2
CASSFSSSGRLETQYF
TGCGCCAGCAGCTTTTCCTCTAGCGGGAGGCTAGAGACCCAGTACTTC
>TRBJ2-6|TRBV5-6|few|-
CASMGASGANVLTF
TGTGCCAGCATGGGGGCGTCTGGGGCCAACGTCCTGACTTTC
>TRBJ2-1|TRBV19|-|TRBD2
CASSIQGGRKSSYNEQFF
TGTGCCAGTAGTATTCAGGGAGGGCGAAAAAGCTCCTACAATGAGCAGTTCTTC
>TRBJ2-1|TRBV4-3|-|-
CASSRSGYDPPNEQFF
TGCGCCAGCAGCCGATCGGGATACGACCCCCCCAATGAGCAGTTCTTC
>TRBJ1-6|TRBV30|few|TRBD1
CAWTTDRVSSPLHF
TGTGCCTGGACTACGGACAGGGTATCTTCACCCCTCCACTTT
>TRBJ2-1|TRBV29-1|few|TRBD1
CSVDGTGRPGEQFF
TGCAGCGTTGACGGGACAGGGAGGCCTGGTGAGCAGTTCTTC
>TRBJ2-5|TRBV11-2|few|TRBD1
CASSMGQGLGQETQYF
TGTGCCAGCAGCATGGGACAGGGGCTGGGTCAAGAGACCCAGTACTTC
>TRBJ2-1|TRBV5-1|-|-
CASSPGQGSWNEQFF
TGCGCCAGCAGCCCAGGGCAGGGGTCGTGGAATGAGCAGTTCTTC
>TRBJ1-5|TRBV10-3|-|-
CAISQGVSNQPQHF
TGTGCCATCAGCCAGGGTGTCTCCAATCAGCCCCAGCATTTT
>TRBJ2-2|TRBV19|-|TRBD2
CASSPLAENTGELFF
TGTGCCAGTAGTCCACTAGCGGAGAACACCGGGGAGCTGTTTTTT